Listed below are T cell receptor beta chains from one sample, sequenced in a study of sequential checkpoint blockade in melanoma. Method: immunoSEQ multiplex PCR; TCRdb's copy keeps in-frame clones and lacks some. The table lists roughly 5,000 clones, around 25% of them singletons. This specimen consisted of tumor tissue (inferred from file names), obtained from a patient given nivolumab and ipilimumab in sequence. These receptors were obtained from a human donor with melanoma. CDR3s include the opening cysteine and the closing phenylalanine or tryptophan. Each record gives: clone size, D gene, J gene, V gene, CDR3 DNA, CDR3 protein. D genes are given only for firm matches. Part of the rows lack a size; the others show once, few, many or a class for expanded clones.

-,TRBD1,TRBJ2-7,TRBV5-1,TGCGCCAGCAGCTTGCAAAGGCGGACAGGGAGGAACGAGCAGTACTTC,CASSLQRRTGRNEQYF
-,-,TRBJ2-3,TRBV14,TGTGCCAGCAGCCAAGAAGGAGGGGGCGTGACAGATACGCAGTATTTT,CASSQEGGGVTDTQYF
few,TRBD2,TRBJ2-5,TRBV15,TGTGCCACCAGCGGGACTAGCGGGAGGGCCGGGGAGACCCAGTACTTC,CATSGTSGRAGETQYF
many,TRBD1,TRBJ2-7,TRBV11-3,TGTGCCAGCAGCTCCCCGGACAGGCACGACGAGCAGTACTTC,CASSSPDRHDEQYF
once,TRBD2,TRBJ2-1,TRBV14,TGTGCCAGCAGCCAAGATCCCAGGTGGGGGGGGTACAATGAGCAGTTCTTC,CASSQDPRWGGYNEQFF
-,-,TRBJ1-5,TRBV28,TGTGCCAGCAGGAATAGCAATCAGCCCCAGCATTTT,CASRNSNQPQHF
-,TRBD1,TRBJ2-7,TRBV25-1,TGTGCCAGCACCGAGGGGGGGACAGGGGGCAACGAGCAGTACTTC,CASTEGGTGGNEQYF
few,TRBD1,TRBJ2-5,TRBV15,TGTGCCACCCTGAATACCTTGGGACAGGGGGCCGCGACCCAGTACTTC,CATLNTLGQGAATQYF
few,TRBD1,TRBJ2-1,TRBV6-8,TGTGCCAGCAGGGACAGGGTCATCTACAATGAGCAGTTCTTC,CASRDRVIYNEQFF
few,-,TRBJ1-1,TRBV29-1,TGCAGCGTTGAAGAGAGGATGAACACTGAAGCTTTCTTT,CSVEERMNTEAFF
-,-,TRBJ1-1,TRBV30,TGTGCCTGGAGTGACGTCGCTGAAGCTTTCTTT,CAWSDVAEAFF
medium-sized,-,TRBJ2-5,TRBV9,TGTGCCAGCAGCCCCGGCAGATCGGAGACCCAGTACTTC,CASSPGRSETQYF
large,-,TRBJ1-4,TRBV28,TGTGCCAGCAGACCGGCCCTGAATGAAAAACTGTTTTTT,CASRPALNEKLFF
medium-sized,-,TRBJ2-3,TRBV9,TGTGCCACCCGGTCAGGGGGGTCCTACACAGATACGCAGTATTTT,CATRSGGSYTDTQYF
-,TRBD1,TRBJ1-5,TRBV4-1,TGCGCCAGCAGCCAAGTCGGTGACAGGGTGGATCAGCCCCAGCATTTT,CASSQVGDRVDQPQHF
once,-,TRBJ2-1,TRBV5-1,TGCGCCAGCAGCTTGGCGGGGATAAAGGATGAGCAGTTCTTC,CASSLAGIKDEQFF
-,TRBD2,TRBJ2-3,TRBV19,TGTGCCAGCCCACTGGAAAGGGAGGGAGCAGATACGCAGTATTTT,CASPLEREGADTQYF
once,TRBD2,TRBJ2-7,TRBV19,TGTGCCACTAGACGAGCGGGGGGGTCCTACGAGCAGTACTTC,CATRRAGGSYEQYF
-,-,TRBJ1-5,TRBV9,TGTGCCAGCAGTGAAAGGAATCAGCCCCAGCATTTT,CASSERNQPQHF
-,-,TRBJ1-2,TRBV19,TGTGCCAGTAGTACCCTTTCCGGAAATCTTAACTATGGCTACACCTTC,CASSTLSGNLNYGYTF
medium-sized,TRBD2,TRBJ2-3,TRBV11-3,TGTGCCAGCAGCTTCTCTAGCGGACCCACAGATACGCAGTATTTT,CASSFSSGPTDTQYF
few,-,TRBJ1-2,TRBV11-3,TGTGCCAGCAGCTTTCCCCTGCCCGGGCCTTATGGCTACACCTTC,CASSFPLPGPYGYTF
-,TRBD2,TRBJ2-1,TRBV6-8,TGTGCCAGCAGTTATCCGACTAGCGGGGGATGGCAGTTCTTC,CASSYPTSGGWQFF
-,-,TRBJ2-2,TRBV5-1,TGCGCCAGCAGCTCCGGGACAAGGGACACCGGGGAGCTGTTTTTT,CASSSGTRDTGELFF
few,TRBD1,TRBJ1-2,TRBV28,TGTGCCAGCAGTTTAGTGGGAGGGGGCACTGGCTACACCTTC,CASSLVGGGTGYTF
-,-,TRBJ2-5,TRBV19,TGTGCCAGTAGCCCCCCGGGATTCCAAGAGACCCAGTACTTC,CASSPPGFQETQYF
few,-,TRBJ1-2,TRBV28,TGTGCCAGCAGTTTGGGTCGAGACTATGGCTACACCTTC,CASSLGRDYGYTF
many,-,TRBJ1-4,TRBV6-8,TGTGCCAGCAGTGACTGTCCAAGTCTCCTAGTCGACAATGAAAAACTGTTTTTT,CASSDCPSLLVDNEKLFF
-,TRBD2,TRBJ2-1,TRBV6-8,TGTGCCAGCAGCCGCACTAGCGGGGGGACTGAGCAGTTCTTC,CASSRTSGGTEQFF
few,-,TRBJ2-1,TRBV11-3,TGTGCCAGCAGCTTGGTAAGAGACTACAATGAGCAGTTCTTC,CASSLVRDYNEQFF
few,TRBD1,TRBJ1-5,TRBV28,TGTGCCAGCAGTCCACCGGGACAGGGGGCGAGTTGGCCCCAGCATTTT,CASSPPGQGASWPQHF
once,-,TRBJ1-2,TRBV19,TGTGCCAGTAGTATAGGTCCCAGGAGCTATGGCTACACCTTC,CASSIGPRSYGYTF
-,-,TRBJ2-5,TRBV28,TGTGCCAGCAGTAGTGGGGGCAGGAGCCAAGAGACCCAGTACTTC,CASSSGGRSQETQYF
few,TRBD2,TRBJ2-2,TRBV6-8,TGTGCCAGCAGGGCTACTAGCGGGGGGGCTTTCACCGGGGAGCTGTTTTTT,CASRATSGGAFTGELFF
-,TRBD2,TRBJ2-5,TRBV6-8,TGTGCCATCAGCCCCGGTGGGAGGGGAGGGGAGACCCAGTACTTC,CAISPGGRGGETQYF
-,-,TRBJ2-1,TRBV19,TGTGCCAGTAGTATTTATTCAGGCAACAATGAGCAGTTCTTC,CASSIYSGNNEQFF
few,TRBD1,TRBJ2-7,TRBV4-1,TGCGCCAGCAGCCAGAGGGGGACAGATGGGTCCTACGAGCAGTACTTC,CASSQRGTDGSYEQYF
many,TRBD1,TRBJ2-5,TRBV11-3,TGTGCCAGCAGCTTGCGCTTGTCCCAGGGGGTCAGACAAGAGACCCAGTACTTC,CASSLRLSQGVRQETQYF
-,TRBD1,TRBJ1-1,TRBV5-1,TGCGCCAGCAGCCCGTGGTGGGGGGGACAGACGAACACTGAAGCTTTCTTT,CASSPWWGGQTNTEAFF
-,-,TRBJ1-1,TRBV23-1,TGCGCCAGCAGCTTAGTTAAGGGGACCGAAGCTTTCTTT,CASSLVKGTEAFF
-,TRBD2,TRBJ2-1,TRBV6-8,TGTGCCAGCAGCCCCGGACTAGCGGCGCTTCTCTATGAGCAGTTCTTC,CASSPGLAALLYEQFF
-,-,TRBJ2-5,TRBV29-1,TGCAGCGTTGGGAGGAACCAAGAGACCCAGTACTTC,CSVGRNQETQYF
-,-,TRBJ1-6,TRBV28,TGTGCCAGCAGGGACCCCGGGACACTAACTTCACCCCTCCACTTT,CASRDPGTLTSPLHF
few,-,TRBJ2-7,TRBV11-3,TGTGCCAGCAGCCCATGGGAGCGTGCCTACGAGCAGTACTTC,CASSPWERAYEQYF
-,-,TRBJ2-7,TRBV29-1,TGCAGCGTTGAAGGGGCTAGCGCCACGGAGGGCGAGCAGTACTTC,CSVEGASATEGEQYF
few,TRBD2,TRBJ2-3,TRBV9,TGTGCCAGCAGCGTAGAGGCTAGCGGGGGCAGGGTGGAAGATACGCAGTATTTT,CASSVEASGGRVEDTQYF
many,TRBD1,TRBJ1-1,TRBV9,TGTGCCAGCAGCGGCCGGGACAGACTGAACACTGAAGCTTTCTTT,CASSGRDRLNTEAFF
-,-,TRBJ1-2,TRBV19,TGTGCCAGTAGTTATCAGGGTTTCGGCTATGGCTACACCTTC,CASSYQGFGYGYTF
-,TRBD1,TRBJ2-5,TRBV5-1,TGCGCCAGCAGCCTACAGGGGGCTTGGGAGACCCAGTACTTC,CASSLQGAWETQYF
many,-,TRBJ2-5,TRBV2,TGTGCCAGCAGTGATGGCAGGGAAGTTTGGGAGACCCAGTACTTC,CASSDGREVWETQYF
-,-,TRBJ2-1,TRBV29-1,TGCAGCGGCGGCACAGGGGAGGGCAGTGAGCAGTTCTTC,CSGGTGEGSEQFF
few,TRBD1,TRBJ2-7,TRBV6-8,TGTGCCAGCAGTGCTTGGCAGGGGGCCGGTGAGCAGTACTTC,CASSAWQGAGEQYF
large,TRBD1,TRBJ2-7,TRBV6-8,TGTGCCAGCAGTACAGGGGAGTTTTCCTACGAGCAGTACTTC,CASSTGEFSYEQYF
-,-,TRBJ1-1,TRBV28,TGTGCCAGCAGCGCAGCTGACAACTCCATGAACACTGAAGCTTTCTTT,CASSAADNSMNTEAFF
few,TRBD1,TRBJ1-2,TRBV6-8,TGTGCCACTCTAGGGGGCCGGGATGGCTACACCTTC,CATLGGRDGYTF
many,-,TRBJ2-6,TRBV11-3,TGTGCCAGCAGCCCCACCGCGGGACGGGCAGCCTTTGGGGCCAACGTCCTGACTTTC,CASSPTAGRAAFGANVLTF
-,-,TRBJ1-2,TRBV6-8,TGTGCCAGCAGTTACTCGCCCCTGGGCAGGGGCACCCTACTCTATGGCTACACCTTC,CASSYSPLGRGTLLYGYTF